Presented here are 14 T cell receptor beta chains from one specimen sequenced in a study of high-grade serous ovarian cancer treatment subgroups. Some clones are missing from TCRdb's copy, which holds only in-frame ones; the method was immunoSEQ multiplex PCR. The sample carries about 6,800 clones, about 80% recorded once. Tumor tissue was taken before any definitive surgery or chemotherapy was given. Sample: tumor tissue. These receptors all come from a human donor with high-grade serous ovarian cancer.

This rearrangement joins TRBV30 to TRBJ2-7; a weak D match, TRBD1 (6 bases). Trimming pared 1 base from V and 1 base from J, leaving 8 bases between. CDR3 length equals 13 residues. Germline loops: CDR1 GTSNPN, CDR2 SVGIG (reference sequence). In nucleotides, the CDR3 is TGTGCCTGGAGTGGACAGGATTCCTACGAGCAGTACTTC. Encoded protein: CAWSGQDSYEQYF.

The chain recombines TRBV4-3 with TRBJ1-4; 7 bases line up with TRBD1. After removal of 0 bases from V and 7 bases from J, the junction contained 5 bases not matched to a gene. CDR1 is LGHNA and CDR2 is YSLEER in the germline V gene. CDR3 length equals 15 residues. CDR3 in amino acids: CASSQELRTGEKLFF. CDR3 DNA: TGCGCCAGCAGCCAAGAACTACGGACAGGTGAAAAACTGTTTTTT.

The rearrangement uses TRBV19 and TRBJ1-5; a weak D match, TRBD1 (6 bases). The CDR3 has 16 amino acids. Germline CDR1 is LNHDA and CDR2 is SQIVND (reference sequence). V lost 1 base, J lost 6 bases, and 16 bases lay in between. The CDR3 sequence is CASSIVGRGAFQPQHF. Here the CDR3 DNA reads TGTGCCAGTAGTATAGTTGGTCGGGGGGCGTTTCAGCCCCAGCATTTT.

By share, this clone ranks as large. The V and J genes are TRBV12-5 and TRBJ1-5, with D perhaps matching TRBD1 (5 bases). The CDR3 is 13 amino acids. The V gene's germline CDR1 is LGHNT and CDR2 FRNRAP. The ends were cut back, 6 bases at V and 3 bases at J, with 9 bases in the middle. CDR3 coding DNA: TGTGCTAGTGGGCAGGGATTCAATCAGCCCCAGCATTTT. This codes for CASGQGFNQPQHF.

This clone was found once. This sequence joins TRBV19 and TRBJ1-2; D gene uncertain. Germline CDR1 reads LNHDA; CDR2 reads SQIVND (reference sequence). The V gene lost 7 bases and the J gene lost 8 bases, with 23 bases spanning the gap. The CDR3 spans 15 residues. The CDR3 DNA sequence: TGTGCCAGTAAAAGAGAGGTGAATACTTTGGAAGGCTACACCTTC. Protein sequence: CASKREVNTLEGYTF.

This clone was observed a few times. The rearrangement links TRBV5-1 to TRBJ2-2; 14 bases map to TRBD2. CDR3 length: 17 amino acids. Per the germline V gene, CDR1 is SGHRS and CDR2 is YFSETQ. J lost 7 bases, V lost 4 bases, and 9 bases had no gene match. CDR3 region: CASSPGTSGGFVGELFF. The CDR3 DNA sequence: TGCGCCAGCAGCCCCGGGACTAGCGGGGGATTTGTCGGGGAGCTGTTTTTT.

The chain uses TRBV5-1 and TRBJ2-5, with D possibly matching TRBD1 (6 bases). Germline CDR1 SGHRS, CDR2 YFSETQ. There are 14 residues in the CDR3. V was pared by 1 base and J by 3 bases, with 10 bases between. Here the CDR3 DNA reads TGCGCCAGCAGCTTGAACAGGGCAGAAGAGACCCAGTACTTC. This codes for CASSLNRAEETQYF.

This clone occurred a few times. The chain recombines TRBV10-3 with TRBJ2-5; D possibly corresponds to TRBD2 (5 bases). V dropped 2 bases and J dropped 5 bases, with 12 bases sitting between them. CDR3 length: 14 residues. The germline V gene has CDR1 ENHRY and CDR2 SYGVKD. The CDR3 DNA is TGTGCCATCAGTGAGACTAGATATATCGAGACCCAGTACTTC. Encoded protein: CAISETRYIETQYF.

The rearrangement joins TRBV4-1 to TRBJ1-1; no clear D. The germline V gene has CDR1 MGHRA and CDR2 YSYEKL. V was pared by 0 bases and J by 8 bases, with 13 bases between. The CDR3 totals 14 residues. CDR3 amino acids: CASSQDVRILEAFF. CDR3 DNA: TGCGCCAGCAGCCAAGACGTCAGGATCCTAGAAGCTTTCTTT.

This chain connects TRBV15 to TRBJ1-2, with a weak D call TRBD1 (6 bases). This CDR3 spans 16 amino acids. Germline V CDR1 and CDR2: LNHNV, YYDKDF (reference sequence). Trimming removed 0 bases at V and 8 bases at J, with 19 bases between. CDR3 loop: CATSRDRGAATGGYTF. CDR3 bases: TGTGCCACCAGCAGAGATCGAGGGGCAGCCACAGGGGGCTACACCTTC. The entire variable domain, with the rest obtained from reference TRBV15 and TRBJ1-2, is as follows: DAMVIQNPRYQVTQFGKPVTLSCSQTLNHNVMYWYQQKSSQAPKLLFHYYDKDFNNEADTPDNFQSRRPNTSFCFLDIRSPGLGDTAMYLCATSRDRGAATGGYTFGSGTRLTVV.

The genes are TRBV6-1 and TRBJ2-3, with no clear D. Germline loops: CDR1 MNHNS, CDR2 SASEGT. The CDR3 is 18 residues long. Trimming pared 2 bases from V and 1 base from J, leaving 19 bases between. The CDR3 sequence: CASSECLPKTAGTDTQYF. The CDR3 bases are TGTGCCAGCAGTGAATGCCTTCCAAAAACTGCGGGCACAGATACGCAGTATTTT.

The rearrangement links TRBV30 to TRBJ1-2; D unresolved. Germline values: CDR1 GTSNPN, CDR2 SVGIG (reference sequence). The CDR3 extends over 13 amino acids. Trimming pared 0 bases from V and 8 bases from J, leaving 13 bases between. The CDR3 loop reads CAWSVSDSVGYTF. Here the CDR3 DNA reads TGTGCCTGGAGTGTTTCGGACTCGGTCGGCTACACCTTC.

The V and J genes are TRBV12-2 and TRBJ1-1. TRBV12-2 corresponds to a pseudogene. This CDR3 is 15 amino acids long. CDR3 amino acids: CASRLWLGVGTEAFF. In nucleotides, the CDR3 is TGTGCAAGTCGCTTATGGTTGGGTGTGGGGACTGAAGCTTTCTTT.

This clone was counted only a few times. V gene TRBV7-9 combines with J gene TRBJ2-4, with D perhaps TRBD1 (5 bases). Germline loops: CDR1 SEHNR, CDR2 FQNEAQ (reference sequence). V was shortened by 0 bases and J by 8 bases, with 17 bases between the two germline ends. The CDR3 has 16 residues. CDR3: CASSLAFAGPRDIQYF. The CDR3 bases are TGTGCCAGCAGCTTAGCTTTCGCAGGGCCCAGGGACATTCAGTACTTC.